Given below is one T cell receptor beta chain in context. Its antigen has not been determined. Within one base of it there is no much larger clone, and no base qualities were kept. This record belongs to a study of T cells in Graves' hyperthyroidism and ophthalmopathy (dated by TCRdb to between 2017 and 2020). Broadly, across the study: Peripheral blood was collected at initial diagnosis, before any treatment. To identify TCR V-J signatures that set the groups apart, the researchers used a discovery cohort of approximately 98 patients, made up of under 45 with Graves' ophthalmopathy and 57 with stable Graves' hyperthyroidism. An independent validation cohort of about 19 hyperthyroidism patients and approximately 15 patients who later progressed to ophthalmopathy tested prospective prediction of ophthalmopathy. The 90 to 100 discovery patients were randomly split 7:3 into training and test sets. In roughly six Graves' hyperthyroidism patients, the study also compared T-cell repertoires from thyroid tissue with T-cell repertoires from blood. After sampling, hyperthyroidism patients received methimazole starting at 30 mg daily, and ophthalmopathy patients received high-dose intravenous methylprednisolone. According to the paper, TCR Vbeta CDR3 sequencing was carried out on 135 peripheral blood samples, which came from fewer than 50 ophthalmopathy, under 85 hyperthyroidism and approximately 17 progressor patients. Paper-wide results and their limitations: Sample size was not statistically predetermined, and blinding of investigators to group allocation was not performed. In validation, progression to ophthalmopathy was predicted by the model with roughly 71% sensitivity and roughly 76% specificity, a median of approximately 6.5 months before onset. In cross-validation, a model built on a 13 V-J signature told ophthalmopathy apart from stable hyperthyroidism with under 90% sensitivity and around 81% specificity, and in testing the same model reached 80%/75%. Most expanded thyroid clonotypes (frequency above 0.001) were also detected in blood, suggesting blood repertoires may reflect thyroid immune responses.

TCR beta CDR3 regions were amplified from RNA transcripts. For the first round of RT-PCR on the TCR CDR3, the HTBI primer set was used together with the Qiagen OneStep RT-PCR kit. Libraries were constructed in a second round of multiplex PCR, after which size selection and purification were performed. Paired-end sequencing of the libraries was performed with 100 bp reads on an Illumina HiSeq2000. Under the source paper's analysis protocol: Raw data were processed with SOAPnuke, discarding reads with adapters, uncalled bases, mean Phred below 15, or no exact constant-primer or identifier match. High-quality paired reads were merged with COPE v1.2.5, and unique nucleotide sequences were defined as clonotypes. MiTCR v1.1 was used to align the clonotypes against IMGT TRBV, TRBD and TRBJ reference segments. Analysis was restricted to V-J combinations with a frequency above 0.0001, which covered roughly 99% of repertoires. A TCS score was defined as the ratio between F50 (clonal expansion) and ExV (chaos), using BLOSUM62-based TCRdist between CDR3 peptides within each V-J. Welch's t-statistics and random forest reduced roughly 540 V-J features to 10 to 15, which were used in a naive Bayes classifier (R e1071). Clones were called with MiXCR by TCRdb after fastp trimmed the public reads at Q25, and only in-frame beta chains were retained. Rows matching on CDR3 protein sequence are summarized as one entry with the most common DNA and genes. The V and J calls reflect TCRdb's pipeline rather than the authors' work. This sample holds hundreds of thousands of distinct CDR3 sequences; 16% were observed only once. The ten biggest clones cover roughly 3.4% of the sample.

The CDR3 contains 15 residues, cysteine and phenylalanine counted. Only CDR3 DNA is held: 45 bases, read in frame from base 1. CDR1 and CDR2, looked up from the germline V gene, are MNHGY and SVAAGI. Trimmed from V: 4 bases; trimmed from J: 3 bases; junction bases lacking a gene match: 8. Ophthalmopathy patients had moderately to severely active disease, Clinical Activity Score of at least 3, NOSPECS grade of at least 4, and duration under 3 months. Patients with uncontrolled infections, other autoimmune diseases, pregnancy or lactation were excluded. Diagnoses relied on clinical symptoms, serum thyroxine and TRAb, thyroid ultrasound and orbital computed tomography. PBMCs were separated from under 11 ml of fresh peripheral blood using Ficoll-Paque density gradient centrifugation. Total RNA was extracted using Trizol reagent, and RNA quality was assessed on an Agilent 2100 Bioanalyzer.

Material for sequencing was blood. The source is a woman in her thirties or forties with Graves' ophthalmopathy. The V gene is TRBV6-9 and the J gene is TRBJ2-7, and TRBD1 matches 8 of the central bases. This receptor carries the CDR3 CASSFFVGTGYEQYF. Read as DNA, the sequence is TGTGCCAGCAGTTTTTTCGTCGGGACAGGCTACGAGCAGTACTTC.